These 3 T cell receptor beta chains share one sample of origin, sequenced in a study of PD-L1 blockade in urothelial cancer. Time point specified: pretreatment peripheral blood. Clones were read by immunoSEQ multiplex PCR, and TCRdb kept only the in-frame ones, dropping some. This sample has 40,000 to 55,000 clones, with roughly 84% found just once. The specimen was PBMCs, collected around atezolizumab (anti-PD-L1) treatment. The receptor set was obtained from a man aged 55 to 70 with urothelial cancer.

This sequence joins TRBV27 and TRBJ1-1, with D tentatively TRBD1 (5 bases). Trimming removed 7 bases from V and 1 base from J, with 13 bases in between. Germline-derived CDR1 and CDR2 are MNHEY and SMNVEV (reference sequence). This CDR3 contains 14 residues. The CDR3 nucleotides are TGTGCCAGCACTCCAGGGTCCGCGAACACTGAAGCTTTCTTT. Its protein is CASTPGSANTEAFF.

In its sample, this clone was seen a few times. This chain uses TRBV7-3 with TRBJ1-1, with D possibly being TRBD1 (6 bases). In germline, CDR1 is SGHTA, CDR2 FQGTGA. Trimming pared 2 bases from V and 7 bases from J, leaving 11 bases between. The CDR3 has 13 amino acids. The CDR3 region has the DNA TGTGCCAGCAGCTTAGATTGGACAGTTGAAGCTTTCTTT. Translation gives CASSLDWTVEAFF.

The chain couples TRBV19 to TRBJ1-6; TRBD1 matches 7 bases. Germline loops: CDR1 LNHDA, CDR2 SQIVND (reference sequence). The CDR3 runs to 15 residues. The junction had 15 bases not matched to a gene; V was cut back by 6 bases and J by 13 bases. The CDR3 reads CASRPAGTAEGPLHF. CDR3 DNA: TGTGCCAGTAGGCCCGCCGGGACAGCCGAGGGGCCCCTCCACTTT.